This T cell receptor beta chain came from a study of technical replicates of blood from several donors. CDR1 is LNHDA, CDR2 SQIVND, per germline (reference sequence). The CDR3 loop spans 15 amino acids. The V end lost 1 base, the J end lost 4 bases, and 11 bases lay between the germline ends. Method: immunoSEQ multiplex PCR; TCRdb's copy keeps in-frame clones and lacks some. The sample contains over 70,000 clones, approximately 97% of which appear only once. The V call is TRBV19, the J call TRBJ1-5; D gene ambiguous. The sequencing input was T cells isolated from PBMCs. The clonotype was recovered from a human donor in good health. The CDR3 sequence is CASSIAPTVNQPQHF. In DNA form, the CDR3 reads TGTGCCAGTAGTATAGCCCCCACAGTTAATCAGCCCCAGCATTTT.